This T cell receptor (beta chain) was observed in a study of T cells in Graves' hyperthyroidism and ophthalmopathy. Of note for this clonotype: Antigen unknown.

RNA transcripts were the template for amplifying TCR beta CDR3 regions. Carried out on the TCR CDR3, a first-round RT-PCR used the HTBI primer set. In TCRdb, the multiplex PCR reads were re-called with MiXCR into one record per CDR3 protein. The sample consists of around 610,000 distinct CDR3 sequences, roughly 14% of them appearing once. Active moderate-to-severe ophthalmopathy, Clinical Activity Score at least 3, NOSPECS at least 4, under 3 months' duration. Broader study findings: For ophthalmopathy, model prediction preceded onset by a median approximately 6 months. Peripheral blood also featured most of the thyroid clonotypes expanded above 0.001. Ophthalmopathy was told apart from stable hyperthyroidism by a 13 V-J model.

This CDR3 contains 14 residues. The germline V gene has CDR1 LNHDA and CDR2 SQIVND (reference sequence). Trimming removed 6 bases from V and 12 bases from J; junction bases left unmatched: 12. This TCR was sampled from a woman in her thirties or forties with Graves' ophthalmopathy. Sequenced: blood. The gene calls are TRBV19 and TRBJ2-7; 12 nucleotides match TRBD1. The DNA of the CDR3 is TGTGCCAGTAGCCCCGGGACAGGGGGCGTTGGCTGGTACTTC. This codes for CASSPGTGGVGWYF.